This entry lists 27 T cell receptor beta chains sequenced from one sample in a study of kidney transplant recipient with SARS-CoV-2 infection. One entry per CDR3 protein, called by TCRdb with MiXCR from the reads. The table includes approximately 250,000 distinct CDR3 sequences, less than 35% detected once. Sequences were derived from a blood sample, sampled at baseline and between days 110 and 120 from a kidney transplant recipient. The receptors here all came from a male patient in his 30s who had COVID-19 and was a kidney transplant recipient. These T cells may partly come from the graft donor.

To note about this clonotype: Since a much larger clone is just one base distant, this may be a read error. The rearrangement links TRBV28 to TRBJ1-2; D is perhaps TRBD1 (5 bases). Germline-derived CDR1 and CDR2 are MDHEN and SYDVKM. There are 16 residues in the CDR3. The CDR3 DNA follows: TGTGCCGGCAGTTTGACAGCCCAAGGACTTTATGGGGGCTACACCTTC. Its protein is CAGSLTAQGLYGGYTF.

This clonotype was counted a single time. The chain couples TRBV5-6 to TRBJ2-2, with 8 bases fitting TRBD1. CDR3 length: 16 amino acids. Looked up from germline, CDR1 is SGHDT and CDR2 is YYEEEE. Trimming took 9 bases from V and 5 from J; bases not matched to a gene: 15. The CDR3 reads CANIYGGQAVTGELFF. CDR3 in DNA: TGTGCCAACATTTATGGGGGACAGGCAGTGACCGGGGAGCTGTTTTTT.

This clonotype has a count of ten or more. This sequence joins TRBV6-8 and TRBJ2-6, with D unclear. This CDR3 has 19 residues. The germline V gene encodes CDR1 MNHGY and CDR2 SAAAGT. Trimming pared 4 bases from V and 10 bases from J, leaving 29 bases between. DNA of the CDR3: TGTGCCAGCAGTTCCGTGGCCTCTATGCACAAAGTCGGGCCAAACGTCCTGACTTTC. Its protein is CASSSVASMHKVGPNVLTF.

This clonotype has a count of ten or more. The rearrangement joins TRBV6-4 to TRBJ2-1; D is ambiguous. The CDR3 spans 13 residues. The germline gives CDR1 MRHNA, CDR2 SNTAGT. V dropped 0 bases and J dropped 10 bases, with 10 bases sitting between them. The CDR3 coding sequence is TGTGCCAGCAGTGACTCTTTTGGGAACGAGCAGTTCTTC. It specifies CASSDSFGNEQFF.

Details on this clonotype: A single base separates this from a much larger clone, so it may be a read error. The chain is built from TRBV13 and TRBJ1-5; perhaps TRBD1 as D (5 bases). From germline, CDR1 is PRHDT and CDR2 FYEKMQ (reference sequence). The CDR3 is 14 amino acids. As DNA, the CDR3 is TGTGCCAGCAGCTTGGGGGATAGCAATCAGCCCCGGCATTTT. Translated: CASSLGDSNQPRHF.

This clonotype has at least ten counts. The chain has TRBV13 and TRBJ2-1, with TRBD1 identical over 7 bases. Germline V lookup: CDR1 PRHDT, CDR2 FYEKMQ (reference sequence). This CDR3 region has 14 residues. V lost 0 bases, J lost 6 bases, and 2 bases stayed unmatched. CDR3 loop: CASSLGTGFNEQFF. Here the CDR3 DNA reads TGTGCCAGCAGCTTAGGGACAGGGTTCAATGAGCAGTTCTTC.

On this clonotype: This sequence may be a read error, since a much larger clone differs from it by one base. The chain has TRBV19 and TRBJ2-1, with D possibly matching TRBD1 (7 bases). CDR3 length: 15 residues. Germline loops: CDR1 LNHDA, CDR2 SQIVND (reference sequence). CDR3 loop: CASSITSRGANELFF. In DNA, the CDR3 is TGTGCCAGTAGTATTACTTCCAGGGGGGCCAATGAGCTGTTCTTC.

The chain combines TRBV12-2 with TRBJ1-2. TRBV12-2 counts as a pseudogene. The CDR3 is 17 residues long. The CDR3 nucleotides read TGTGCAAGTCGCTCTCTTCCGACTCCACGAAAGACCCATGGCTACACCTTC. This encodes CASRSLPTPRKTHGYTF.

As regards this clonotype: A much larger clone lies one base from this, so it may be a read error. V usage is TRBV18 and J usage is TRBJ1-2; perhaps TRBD1 as D (6 bases). Per the germline V gene, CDR1 is KGHSH and CDR2 is LQKENI. The V end was cut by 4 bases, the J end by 3 bases, with 12 bases between. This CDR3 has 14 amino acids. The CDR3 DNA is TGTGCCAGCTCACTGTACAGGGAGGACTATGGCTACACCTTC. Protein sequence: CASSLYREDYGYTF.

In this sample, this clonotype turned up many times. V is TRBV2 and J is TRBJ2-7; 8 bases fit TRBD2. Looked up from germline, CDR1 is SNHLY and CDR2 is FYNNEI. Germline trimming cut 4 bases from V and 6 bases from J; bases unmatched to any gene: 8. The CDR3 spans 14 residues. DNA for the CDR3: TGTGCCAGCAGTGTAGCGCGGGAGGTTCGCGAGCAGTACTTC. Protein: CASSVAREVREQYF.

On this clonotype: A much larger clone differs from this one at a single base, so this may be a read error. The chain couples TRBV7-8 to TRBJ2-7; 8 nucleotides agree with TRBD1. CDR3 length: 16 residues. The germline V gene has CDR1 SGHVS and CDR2 FQNEAQ. The CDR3 loop reads CASSLGGGTGYYEQCF. For the CDR3, the DNA is TGTGCCAGCAGCTTAGGAGGGGGGACAGGTTACTACGAGCAGTGCTTC.

As to this clonotype: A much larger clone lies a single base off, so this may be a read error. J is TRBJ2-7 and V is TRBV5-4, with D uncertain. CDR1 is SGHNT and CDR2 is YYREEE in the germline V gene (reference sequence). This CDR3 spans 14 amino acids. The CDR3 nucleotides are TGTGCCAGCAGCAAAGATCCACTTGCTTACGAGCAGCACTTC. Translation: CASSKDPLAYEQHF.

This clonotype was recorded many times. The V call is TRBV12-3 or TRBV12-4, the J call TRBJ1-2; no clear D gene. This CDR3 spans 17 amino acids. Trimming stripped 5 bases from V and 4 bases from J, with 23 bases between. In DNA, the CDR3 is TGTGCCAGCAGTGCCATGTGCACAGCAGGAAAGACCTATGGCTACACCTTC. Its protein product is CASSAMCTAGKTYGYTF.

Turning to this clonotype: A much larger clone differs by one base, so this may be a read error. This chain joins TRBV3-1 and TRBJ2-3, with 9 bases fitting TRBD1. This CDR3 spans 20 amino acids. Per the germline V gene, CDR1 is LGHDT and CDR2 is YNNKEL (reference sequence). With 1 base clipped from V and 1 base from J, the junction kept 15 bases outside the gene matches. The CDR3 spells CASSQGTRTGDLVGTDTQYF. CDR3 nucleotides: TGTGCCAGCAGCCAAGGTACCAGGACAGGGGACCTGGTGGGCACAGATACGCAGTATTTT.

In the case of this clonotype: This may be a read error, as it is one base from a much larger clone. The conserved closing phenylalanine or tryptophan is absent in this CDR3, likely reflecting a read error. The chain is built from TRBV11-1 and TRBJ1-2; no reliable D call. The length of the CDR3 is 17 residues. Trimming took off 3 bases at V and 4 bases at J, with 21 bases between the two ends. Germline V gene sequence: CDR1 SGHAT, CDR2 FQDESV (reference sequence). CDR3 residues: CASSFHNKAGKTYGYTL. The CDR3 nucleotides read TGTGCCAGCAGCTTCCATAATAAGGCTGGAAAGACCTATGGCTACACCCTC.

This clonotype was seen at least ten times. This chain links TRBV27 with TRBJ1-5, with no clear D. Germline assignment: CDR1 MNHEY and CDR2 SMNVEV (reference sequence). V was cut by 3 bases and J by 2 bases, with 8 bases left in between. The CDR3 length is 14 residues. CDR3 bases: TGTGCCAGCAGTTTTGGTAGTGGCAATCAGCCCCAGCATTTT. Its translation: CASSFGSGNQPQHF.

As for this clonotype: A read error is possible here, since a much larger clone lies one base away. Given the absence of the conserved phenylalanine or tryptophan at the CDR3 end, a read error is likely. J is TRBJ1-2 and V is TRBV5-1; no clear D gene. Looked up from germline, CDR1 is SGHRS and CDR2 is YFSETQ. V was shortened by 5 bases and J by 4 bases, with 21 bases between the two germline ends. The CDR3 length is 16 residues. CDR3 sequence reads: CASSNLSVRKTYGYTS. CDR3 nucleotides: TGCGCCAGCAGTAACTTATCGGTTCGAAAGACCTATGGCTACACCTCC.

For this clonotype: A single base separates this from a much larger clone, so it may be a read error. The J gene is TRBJ2-7, the V gene TRBV20-1; D remains unclear. V was trimmed by 1 base and J by 3 bases, leaving 13 bases between them. The CDR3 length is 14 residues. Germline loops: CDR1 DFQATT, CDR2 SNEGSKA (reference sequence). The CDR3 protein is CSARAEALLYEQYF. The CDR3 DNA reads TGCAGTGCTAGAGCAGAGGCCCTCCTCTACGAGCAGTACTTC.

Note on this clonotype: A much bigger clone sits one base away, suggesting this may be a read error. The chain combines TRBV5-8 with TRBJ2-3, with 8 bases that match TRBD2. The CDR3 has 17 residues. From germline, CDR1 is SGHTS and CDR2 YDEGEE. The CDR3 DNA reads as TGTGCCGGCAGCCCCCTGGCGGGGGGAATAAGTACAGATACGCAGTATTTT. This sequence encodes CAGSPLAGGISTDTQYF.

Comment on this clonotype: This may arise from a read error, as a much more abundant clone is one base away. This chain links TRBV12-5 with TRBJ1-2; unclear D gene. Per germline, CDR1 LGHNT and CDR2 FRNRAP. CDR3 size: 17 residues. DNA of the CDR3: TGTACTAGTGGTCTGCGAGTTTTGCAGGTAAAGACCTATGGCTACACCTTC. It yields the protein CTSGLRVLQVKTYGYTF.

This clonotype was counted ten times or more. The gene calls are TRBV11-2 and TRBJ2-7, with D possibly matching TRBD2 (5 bases). The length of the CDR3 is 15 residues. Trimming took off 2 bases at V and 0 bases at J, with 11 bases between the two ends. CDR1 is SGHAT, CDR2 FQNNGV, per germline. The CDR3 reads CASSLISGSSYEQYF. CDR3 DNA: TGTGCCAGCAGCTTAATAAGCGGTAGCTCCTACGAGCAGTACTTC.

This clonotype was recorded at least ten times. The V and J genes are TRBV10-3 and TRBJ2-6; D gene uncertain. Trimming shortened V by 5 bases and J by 0 bases, and 11 bases separated the two germline ends. CDR1 ENHRY and CDR2 SYGVKD come from the germline V gene. The CDR3 has 16 amino acids. The CDR3 here is CAISPIGSSGANVLTF. The DNA for the CDR3 is TGTGCCATCAGTCCCATTGGAAGCTCTGGGGCCAACGTCCTGACTTTC.

Notes on this clonotype: At one end the junction does not follow the germline gene, possibly because of a read error. V and J are TRBV10-3 and TRBJ1-5, with D possibly TRBD1 on 6 matching bases. This CDR3 has 15 residues. CDR1 and CDR2 (germline): ENHRY, SYGVKD. The CDR3 nucleotides are TGTGCCTCCGGACGGGGGGCAGATAGCAAACAGCCCCAGCATTTT. Translating it yields CASGRGADSKQPQHF.

Points on this clonotype: This sequence may be a read error, since a much larger clone differs from it by one base. The CDR3 does not close with the conserved phenylalanine or tryptophan, likely indicating a read error. It is unclear where the CDR3 begins or ends on the DNA, so no DNA is shown, and the CDR3 is as TCRdb lists it. CDR3 residues: CGSELNDSRKTYGYTL. This chain uses TRBV8-2 with TRBJ1-2. TRBV8-2 is marked as a pseudogene. The CDR3 is 16 residues long, counting both termini.

This clonotype has at least ten counts. The rearrangement joins TRBV8-2 to TRBJ2-6. TRBV8-2 is labeled a pseudogene. CDR3 length: 17 residues. CDR3 protein: CGIFVRITQSRANVLTF. The CDR3 DNA sequence: TGTGGCATCTTCGTGAGGATAACACAAAGTCGGGCCAACGTCCTGACTTTC.

This clonotype was counted ten times or more. The chain links TRBV7-6 to TRBJ1-2, with no clear D. The CDR3 has 17 amino acids. CDR1 and CDR2 (germline): SGHVS, FNYEAQ. The V end was cut by 5 bases, the J end by 4 bases, with 23 bases between. The CDR3 DNA sequence: TGTGCCAGCAGCAATGTTATTGAATCTCGAAAGACCTATGGCTACACCTTC. Protein sequence: CASSNVIESRKTYGYTF. Complete variable domain (other parts from reference TRBV7-6 and TRBJ1-2): GAGVSQSPRYKVTKRGQDVALRCDPISGHVSLYWYRQALGQGPEFLTYFNYEAQQDKSGLPNDRFSAERPEGSISTLTIQRTEQRDSAMYRCASSNVIESRKTYGYTFGSGTRLTVV.

Ten or more counts support this clonotype. The J gene is TRBJ2-1, the V gene TRBV24-1; D unresolved. V was clipped by 2 bases and J by 0 bases, with 13 bases between them. Looked up from germline, CDR1 is KGHDR and CDR2 is SFDVKD. The length of the CDR3 is 17 residues. The CDR3 DNA reads as TGTGCCACCAGTGATTCCGACATTACGAGCTCCTACAATGAGCAGTTCTTC. This gives the protein CATSDSDITSSYNEQFF.